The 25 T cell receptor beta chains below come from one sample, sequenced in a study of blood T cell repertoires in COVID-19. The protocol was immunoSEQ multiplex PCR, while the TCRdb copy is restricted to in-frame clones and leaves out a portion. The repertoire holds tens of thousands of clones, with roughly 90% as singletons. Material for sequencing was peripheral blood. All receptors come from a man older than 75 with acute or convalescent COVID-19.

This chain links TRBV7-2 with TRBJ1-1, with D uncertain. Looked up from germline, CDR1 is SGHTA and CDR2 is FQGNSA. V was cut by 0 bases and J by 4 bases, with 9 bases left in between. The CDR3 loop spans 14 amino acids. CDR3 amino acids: CASSLAAGGTEAFF. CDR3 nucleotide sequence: TGTGCCAGCAGCTTAGCAGCGGGAGGCACTGAAGCTTTCTTT.

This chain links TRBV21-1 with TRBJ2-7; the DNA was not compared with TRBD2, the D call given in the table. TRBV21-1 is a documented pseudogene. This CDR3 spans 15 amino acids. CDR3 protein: CASSKVYAGSHEQYF. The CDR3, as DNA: TGTGCCAGCAGCAAAGTATATGCCGGTTCCCACGAGCAGTACTTC.

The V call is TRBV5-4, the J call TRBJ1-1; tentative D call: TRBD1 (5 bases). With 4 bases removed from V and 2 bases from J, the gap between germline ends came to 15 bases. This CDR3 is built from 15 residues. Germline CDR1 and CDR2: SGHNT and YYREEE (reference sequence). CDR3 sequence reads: CASSPRGALNTEAFF. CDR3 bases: TGTGCCAGCAGCCCAAGGGGCGCCTTAAACACTGAAGCTTTCTTT.

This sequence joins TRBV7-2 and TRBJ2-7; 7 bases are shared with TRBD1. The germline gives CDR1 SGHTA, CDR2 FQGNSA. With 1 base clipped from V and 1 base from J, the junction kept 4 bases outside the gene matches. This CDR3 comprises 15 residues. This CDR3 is CASSLGAGGSYEQYF. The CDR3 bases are TGTGCCAGCAGCTTAGGGGCAGGGGGTTCCTACGAGCAGTACTTC.

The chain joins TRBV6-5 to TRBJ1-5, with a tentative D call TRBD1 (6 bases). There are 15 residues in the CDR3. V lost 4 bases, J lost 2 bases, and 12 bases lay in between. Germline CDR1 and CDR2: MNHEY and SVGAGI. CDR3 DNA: TGTGCCAGCAGTTTACAGGGAGAGGGCAATCAGCCCCAGCATTTT. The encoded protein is CASSLQGEGNQPQHF.

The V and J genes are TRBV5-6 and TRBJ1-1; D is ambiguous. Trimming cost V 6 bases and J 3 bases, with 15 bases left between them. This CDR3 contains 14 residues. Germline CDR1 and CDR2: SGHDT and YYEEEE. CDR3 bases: TGTGCCAGCACCCAAGGTTGGCGGGACACTGAAGCTTTCTTT. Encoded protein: CASTQGWRDTEAFF.

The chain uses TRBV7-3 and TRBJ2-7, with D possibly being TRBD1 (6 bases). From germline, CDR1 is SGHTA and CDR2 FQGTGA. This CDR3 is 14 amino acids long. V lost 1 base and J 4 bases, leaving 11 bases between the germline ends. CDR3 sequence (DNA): TGTGCCAGCAGCTTAAGGGGGCAGGGGTACGAGCAGTACTTC. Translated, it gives CASSLRGQGYEQYF. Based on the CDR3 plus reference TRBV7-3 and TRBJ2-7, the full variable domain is GAGVSQTPSNKVTEKGKYVELRCDPISGHTALYWYRQSLGQGPEFLIYFQGTGAADDSGLPNDRFFAVRPEGSVSTLKIQRTERGDSAVYLCASSLRGQGYEQYFGPGTRLTVT.

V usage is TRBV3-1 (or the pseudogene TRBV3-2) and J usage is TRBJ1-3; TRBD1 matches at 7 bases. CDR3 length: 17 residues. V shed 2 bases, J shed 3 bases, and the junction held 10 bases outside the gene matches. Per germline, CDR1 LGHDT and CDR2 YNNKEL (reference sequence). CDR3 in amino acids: CASSQPNRGRIGNTIYF. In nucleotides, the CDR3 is TGTGCCAGCAGCCAACCCAACAGGGGCAGAATTGGAAACACCATATATTTT.

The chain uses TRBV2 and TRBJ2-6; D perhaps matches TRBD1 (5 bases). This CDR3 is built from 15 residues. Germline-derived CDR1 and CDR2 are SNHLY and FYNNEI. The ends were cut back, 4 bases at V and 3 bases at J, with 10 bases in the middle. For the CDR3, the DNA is TGTGCCAGCAGTGTTGGACATGGTGGGGCCAACGTCCTGACTTTC. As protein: CASSVGHGGANVLTF.

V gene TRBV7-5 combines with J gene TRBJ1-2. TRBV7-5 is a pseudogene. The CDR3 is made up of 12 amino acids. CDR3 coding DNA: TGTGTCAGCCTGAACGGGGGCTATGGCTACACCTTC. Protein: CVSLNGGYGYTF.

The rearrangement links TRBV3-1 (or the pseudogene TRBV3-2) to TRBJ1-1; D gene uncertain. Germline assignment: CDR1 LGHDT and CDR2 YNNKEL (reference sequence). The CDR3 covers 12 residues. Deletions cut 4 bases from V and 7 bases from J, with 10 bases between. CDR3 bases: TGTGCCAGCAGCCCCACTGGAGTTGAAGCTTTCTTT. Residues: CASSPTGVEAFF.

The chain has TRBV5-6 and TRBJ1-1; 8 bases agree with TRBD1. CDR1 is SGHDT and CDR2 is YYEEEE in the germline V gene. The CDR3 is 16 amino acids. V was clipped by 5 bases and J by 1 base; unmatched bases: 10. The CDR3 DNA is TGTGCCAGCAGTCGAGGACAGGGTAACCCGAACACTGAAGCTTTCTTT. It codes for CASSRGQGNPNTEAFF.

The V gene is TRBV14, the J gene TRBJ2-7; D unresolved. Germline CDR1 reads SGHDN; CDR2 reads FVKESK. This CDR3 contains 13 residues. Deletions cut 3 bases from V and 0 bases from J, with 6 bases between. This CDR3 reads CASSQAGSYEQYF. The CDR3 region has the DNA TGTGCCAGCAGCCAGGCTGGCTCCTACGAGCAGTACTTC. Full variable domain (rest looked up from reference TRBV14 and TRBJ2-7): EAGVTQFPSHSVIEKGQTVTLRCDPISGHDNLYWYRRVMGKEIKFLLHFVKESKQDESGMPNNRFLAERTGGTYSTLKVQPAELEDSGVYFCASSQAGSYEQYFGPGTRLTVT.

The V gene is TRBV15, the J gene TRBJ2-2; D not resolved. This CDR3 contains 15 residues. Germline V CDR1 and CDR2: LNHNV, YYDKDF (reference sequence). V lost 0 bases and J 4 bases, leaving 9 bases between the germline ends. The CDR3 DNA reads TGTGCCACCAGCAGAGATCTACCGAGCACCGGGGAGCTGTTTTTT. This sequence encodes CATSRDLPSTGELFF.

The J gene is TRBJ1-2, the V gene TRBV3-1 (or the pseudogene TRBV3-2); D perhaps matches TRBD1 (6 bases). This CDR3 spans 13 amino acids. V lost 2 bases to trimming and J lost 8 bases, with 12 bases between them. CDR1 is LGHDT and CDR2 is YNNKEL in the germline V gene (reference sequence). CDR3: CASSQRGGWGYTF. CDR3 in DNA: TGTGCCAGCAGCCAAAGGGGGGGCTGGGGCTACACCTTC.

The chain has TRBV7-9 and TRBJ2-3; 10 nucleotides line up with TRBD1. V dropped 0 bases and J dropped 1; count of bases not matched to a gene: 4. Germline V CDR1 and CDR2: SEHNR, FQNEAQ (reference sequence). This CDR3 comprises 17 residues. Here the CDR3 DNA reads TGTGCCAGCAGCTTAGCGGGGACAGGGGCCGGCACAGATACGCAGTATTTT. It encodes CASSLAGTGAGTDTQYF.

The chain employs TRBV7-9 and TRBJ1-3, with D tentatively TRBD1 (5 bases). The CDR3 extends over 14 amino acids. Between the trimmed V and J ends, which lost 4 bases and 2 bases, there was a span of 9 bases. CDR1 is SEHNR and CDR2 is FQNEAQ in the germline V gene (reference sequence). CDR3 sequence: CASSWAGAGNTIYF. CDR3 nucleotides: TGTGCCAGCAGCTGGGCGGGGGCTGGAAACACCATATATTTT.

CDR3 sequence: CASSLSSGGSYEQYF. DNA of the CDR3: TGTGCCAGCAGCTTGAGTAGCGGGGGTAGTTACGAGCAGTACTTC. The chain couples TRBV5-5 to TRBJ2-7; 9 bases are shared with TRBD2. Trimming removed 1 base from V and 4 bases from J; junction bases left unmatched: 6. The CDR3 sequence is 15 residues long. Germline V gene data show CDR1 as SGHKS and CDR2 as YYEKEE (reference sequence).

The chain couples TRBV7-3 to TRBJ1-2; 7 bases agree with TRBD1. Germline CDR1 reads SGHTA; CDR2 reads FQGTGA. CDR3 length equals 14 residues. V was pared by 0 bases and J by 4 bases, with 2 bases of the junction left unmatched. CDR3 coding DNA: TGTGCCAGCAGCTTAACAGGGGGCGGCTATGGCTACACCTTC. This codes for CASSLTGGGYGYTF.

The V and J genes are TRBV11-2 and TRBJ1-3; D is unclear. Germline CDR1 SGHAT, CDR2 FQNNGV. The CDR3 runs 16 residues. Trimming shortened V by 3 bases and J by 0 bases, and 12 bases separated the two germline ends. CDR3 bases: TGTGCCAGCAGCTTCACGGAGAGCCACTCTGGAAACACCATATATTTT. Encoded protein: CASSFTESHSGNTIYF.

The CDR3 protein is CSVRNTYEQYF. The CDR3 DNA reads as TGCAGCGTCCGAAACACCTACGAGCAGTACTTC. The chain carries TRBV29-1 and TRBJ2-7; D not certain. This CDR3 comprises 11 residues. Germline V gene sequence: CDR1 SQVTM, CDR2 ANQGSEA. The ends were cut back, 6 bases at V and 2 bases at J, with 8 bases in the middle.

CDR3 in DNA: TGTGCCAGCAGCTCCGACTCTACAGATACGCAGTATTTT. It encodes CASSSDSTDTQYF. The rearrangement uses TRBV27 and TRBJ2-3, with unresolved D. Between the trimmed V and J ends, which lost 6 bases and 3 bases, there was a span of 10 bases. The CDR3 spans 13 residues. Per the germline V gene, CDR1 is MNHEY and CDR2 is SMNVEV (reference sequence).

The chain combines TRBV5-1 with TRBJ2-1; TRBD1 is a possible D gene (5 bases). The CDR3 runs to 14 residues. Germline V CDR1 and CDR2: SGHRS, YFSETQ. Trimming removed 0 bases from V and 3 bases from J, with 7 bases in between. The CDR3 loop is CASSLGQNYNEQFF. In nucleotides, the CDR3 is TGCGCCAGCAGCTTGGGACAGAACTACAATGAGCAGTTCTTC.

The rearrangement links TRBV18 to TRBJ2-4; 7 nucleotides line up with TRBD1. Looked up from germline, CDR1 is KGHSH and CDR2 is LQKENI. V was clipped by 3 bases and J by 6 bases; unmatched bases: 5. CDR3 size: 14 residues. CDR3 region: CASSPRDRLNIQYF. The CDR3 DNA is TGTGCCAGCTCACCCCGGGACAGATTAAACATTCAGTACTTC.

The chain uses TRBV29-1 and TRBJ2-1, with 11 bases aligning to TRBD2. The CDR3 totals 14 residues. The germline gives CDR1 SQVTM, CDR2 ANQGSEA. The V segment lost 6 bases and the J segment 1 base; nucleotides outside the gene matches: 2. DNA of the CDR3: TGCAGCGTGCGACTAGCGGGGTCCTACAATGAGCAGTTCTTC. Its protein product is CSVRLAGSYNEQFF.